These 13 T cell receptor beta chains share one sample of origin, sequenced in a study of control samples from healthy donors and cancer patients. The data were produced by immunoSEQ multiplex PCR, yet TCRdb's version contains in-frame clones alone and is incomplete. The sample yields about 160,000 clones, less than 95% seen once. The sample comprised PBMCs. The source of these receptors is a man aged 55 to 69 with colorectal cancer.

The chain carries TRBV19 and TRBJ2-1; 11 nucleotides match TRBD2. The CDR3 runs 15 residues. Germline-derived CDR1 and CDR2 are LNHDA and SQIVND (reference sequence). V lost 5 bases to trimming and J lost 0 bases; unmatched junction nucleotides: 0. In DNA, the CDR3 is TGTGCCAGTAGTCTAGCGGGGGGCTCCTACAATGAGCAGTTCTTC. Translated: CASSLAGGSYNEQFF.

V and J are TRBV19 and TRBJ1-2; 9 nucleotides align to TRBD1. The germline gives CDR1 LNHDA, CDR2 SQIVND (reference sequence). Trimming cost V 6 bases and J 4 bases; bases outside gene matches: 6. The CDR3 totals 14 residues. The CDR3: CASRLPGQGYGYTF. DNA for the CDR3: TGTGCCAGTAGGTTGCCGGGACAGGGCTATGGCTACACCTTC.

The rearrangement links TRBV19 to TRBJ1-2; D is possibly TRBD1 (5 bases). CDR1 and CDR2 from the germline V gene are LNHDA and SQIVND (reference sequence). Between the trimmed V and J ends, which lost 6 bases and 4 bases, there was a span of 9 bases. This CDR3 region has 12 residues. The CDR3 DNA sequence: TGTGCCAGTAGGTCCGACAGCTATGGCTACACCTTC. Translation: CASRSDSYGYTF. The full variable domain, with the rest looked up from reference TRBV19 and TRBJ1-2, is DGGITQSPKYLFRKEGQNVTLSCEQNLNHDAMYWYRQDPGQGLRLIYYSQIVNDFQKGDIAEGYSVSREKKESFPLTVTSAQKNPTAFYLCASRSDSYGYTFGSGTRLTVV.

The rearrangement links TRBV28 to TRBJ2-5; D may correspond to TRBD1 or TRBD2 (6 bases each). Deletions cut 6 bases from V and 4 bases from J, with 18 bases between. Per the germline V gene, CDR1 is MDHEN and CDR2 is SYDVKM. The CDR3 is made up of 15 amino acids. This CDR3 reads CASSQPQGGGETQYF. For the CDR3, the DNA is TGTGCCAGCAGCCAACCACAGGGAGGTGGAGAGACCCAGTACTTC.

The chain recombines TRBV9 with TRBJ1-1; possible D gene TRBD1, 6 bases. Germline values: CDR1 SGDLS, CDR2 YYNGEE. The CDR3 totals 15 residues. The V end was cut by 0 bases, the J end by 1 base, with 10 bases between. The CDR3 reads CASSVGQAQNTEAFF. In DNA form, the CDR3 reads TGTGCCAGCAGCGTAGGACAGGCCCAGAACACTGAAGCTTTCTTT.

CDR3 sequence: CASTFAHSSYEQYF. CDR3 nucleotides: TGTGCCAGCACCTTCGCCCATAGCTCCTACGAGCAGTACTTC. V is TRBV28 and J is TRBJ2-7; D is ambiguous. Per germline, CDR1 MDHEN and CDR2 SYDVKM. Trimming left V 7 bases short and J 0 bases short, with 13 bases between. The CDR3 runs 14 residues.

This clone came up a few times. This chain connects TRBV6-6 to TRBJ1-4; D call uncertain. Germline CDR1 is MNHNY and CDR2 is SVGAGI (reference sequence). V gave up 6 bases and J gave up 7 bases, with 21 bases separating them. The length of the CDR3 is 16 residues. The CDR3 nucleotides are TGTGCCAGCAGAGGCTGGTGGGCAGAGATTAGTGAAAAACTGTTTTTT. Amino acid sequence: CASRGWWAEISEKLFF.

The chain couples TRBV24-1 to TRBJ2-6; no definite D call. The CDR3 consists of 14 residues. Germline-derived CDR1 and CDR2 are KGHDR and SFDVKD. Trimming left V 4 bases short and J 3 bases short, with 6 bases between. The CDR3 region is CATSEGYGANVLTF. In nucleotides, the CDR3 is TGTGCCACCAGTGAGGGTTATGGGGCCAACGTCCTGACTTTC.

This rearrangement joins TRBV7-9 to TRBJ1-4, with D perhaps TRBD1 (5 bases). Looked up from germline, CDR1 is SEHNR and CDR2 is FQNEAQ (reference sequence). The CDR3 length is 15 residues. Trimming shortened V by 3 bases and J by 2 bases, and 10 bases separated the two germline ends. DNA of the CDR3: TGTGCCAGCAGCTTGGGGGTAGGGACTAATGAAAAACTGTTTTTT. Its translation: CASSLGVGTNEKLFF.

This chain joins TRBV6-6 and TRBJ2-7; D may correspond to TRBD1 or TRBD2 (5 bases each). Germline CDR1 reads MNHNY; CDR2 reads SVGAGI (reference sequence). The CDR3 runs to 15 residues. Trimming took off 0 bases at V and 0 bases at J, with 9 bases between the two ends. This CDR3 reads CASSYSSGASYEQYF. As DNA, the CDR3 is TGTGCCAGCAGTTACTCTTCCGGGGCCTCCTACGAGCAGTACTTC.

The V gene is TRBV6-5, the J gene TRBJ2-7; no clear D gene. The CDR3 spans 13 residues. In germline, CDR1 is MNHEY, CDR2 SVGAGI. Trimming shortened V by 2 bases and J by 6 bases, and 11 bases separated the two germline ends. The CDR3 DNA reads TGTGCCAGCAGTTACAGGGAAGGCGGCGAGCAGTACTTC. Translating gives CASSYREGGEQYF.

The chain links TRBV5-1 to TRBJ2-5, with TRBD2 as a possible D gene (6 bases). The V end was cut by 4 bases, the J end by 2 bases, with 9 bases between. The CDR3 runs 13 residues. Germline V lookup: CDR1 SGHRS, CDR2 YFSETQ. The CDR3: CASSQGLQETQYF. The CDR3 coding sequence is TGCGCCAGCAGCCAGGGACTTCAAGAGACCCAGTACTTC.

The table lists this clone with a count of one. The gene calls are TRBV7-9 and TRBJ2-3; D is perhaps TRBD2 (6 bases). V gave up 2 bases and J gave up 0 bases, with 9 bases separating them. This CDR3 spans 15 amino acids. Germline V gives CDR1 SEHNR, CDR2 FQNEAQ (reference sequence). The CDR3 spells CASSLLSGSTDTQYF. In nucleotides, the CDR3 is TGTGCCAGCAGCTTACTTAGCGGTAGCACAGATACGCAGTATTTT. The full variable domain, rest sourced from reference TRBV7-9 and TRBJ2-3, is DTGVSQNPRHKITKRGQNVTFRCDPISEHNRLYWYRQTLGQGPEFLTYFQNEAQLEKSRLLSDRFSAERPKGSFSTLEIQRTEQGDSAMYLCASSLLSGSTDTQYFGPGTRLTVL.